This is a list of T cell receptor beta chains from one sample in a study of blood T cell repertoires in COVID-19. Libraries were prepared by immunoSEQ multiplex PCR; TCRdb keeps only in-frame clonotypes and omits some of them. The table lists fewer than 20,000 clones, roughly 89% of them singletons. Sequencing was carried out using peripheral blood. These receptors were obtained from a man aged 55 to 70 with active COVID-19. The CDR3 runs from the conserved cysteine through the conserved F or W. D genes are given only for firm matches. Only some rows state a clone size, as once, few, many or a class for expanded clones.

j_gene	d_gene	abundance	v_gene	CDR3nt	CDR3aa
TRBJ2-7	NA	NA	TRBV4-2	TGTGCCAGCAGCCAACAAGGACGGGGATCAATCTACGAGCAGTACTTC	CASSQQGRGSIYEQYF
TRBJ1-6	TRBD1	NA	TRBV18	TGTGCCAGCTCACCACCGGGCAGGGGGCCATTTTCACCCCTCCACTTT	CASSPPGRGPFSPLHF
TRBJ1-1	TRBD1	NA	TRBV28	TGTGCCAGCAGGGGGGACTCGGACAGGGATCTCACTGAAGCTTTCTTT	CASRGDSDRDLTEAFF
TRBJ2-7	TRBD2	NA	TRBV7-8	TGTGCCAGCAGCTCAATAGATACTAGCGGGGGACCAATCGCCTACGAGCAGTACTTC	CASSSIDTSGGPIAYEQYF
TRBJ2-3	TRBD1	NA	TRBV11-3	TGTGCCAGCAGTTTGGGACAGCACACAGATACGCAGTATTTT	CASSLGQHTDTQYF
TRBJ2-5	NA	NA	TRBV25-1	TGTGCCAGCAGTGAAGCGGAGACCCAGTACTTC	CASSEAETQYF
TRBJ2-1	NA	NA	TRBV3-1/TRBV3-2	TGTGCCAGCAGCAACATACAGGGTGAGCAGTTCTTC	CASSNIQGEQFF
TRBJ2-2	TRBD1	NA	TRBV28	TGTGCCAGCAGTTCGTTATCGGACAGGGACTTCGCCGGGGAGCTGTTTTTT	CASSSLSDRDFAGELFF
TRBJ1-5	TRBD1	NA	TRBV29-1	TGCAGCGTCGGGGAGACAGGGGGGAATCAGCCCCAGCATTTT	CSVGETGGNQPQHF
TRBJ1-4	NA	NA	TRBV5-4	TGTGCCAGCAGCCCAAGCCGGGGAAAACTGTTTTTT	CASSPSRGKLFF
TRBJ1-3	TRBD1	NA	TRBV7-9	TGTGCCAGCAGCTTACCAAGACAGGGCTTGGATGGAAACACCATATATTTT	CASSLPRQGLDGNTIYF
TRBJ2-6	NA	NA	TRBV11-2	TGTGCCAGCAGCAACCAGGGTTCTGGGGCCAACGTCCTGACTTTC	CASSNQGSGANVLTF
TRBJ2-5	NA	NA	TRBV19	TGTGCCAGCTCGGGGGTCTTCCGAACCCAGTACTTC	CASSGVFRTQYF
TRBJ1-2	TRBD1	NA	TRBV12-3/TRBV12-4	TGTGCCAGCAGCACAGGACAGGGCAAGCGCTTC	CASSTGQGKRF
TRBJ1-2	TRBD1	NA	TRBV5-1	TGCGCCAGCAGTGGTCAATTTTCAGGGGGCTATGGCTACACCTTC	CASSGQFSGGYGYTF
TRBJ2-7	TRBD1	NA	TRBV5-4	TGTGCCAGCAGCCCAGGGACAGGGAGCCTTTACGAGCAGTACTTC	CASSPGTGSLYEQYF
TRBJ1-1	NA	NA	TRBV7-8	TGTGCCAGCAGCCCCCAGGCGGGGGCTTTCTTT	CASSPQAGAFF
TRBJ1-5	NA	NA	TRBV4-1	TGCGCCAGCAGCCAGCAGGAGGGCGGCAATCAGCCCCAGCATTTT	CASSQQEGGNQPQHF
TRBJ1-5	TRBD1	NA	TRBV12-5	TGTGCTAGTGGCCTCGGACAGGCAGGGCAGCCCCAGCATTTT	CASGLGQAGQPQHF
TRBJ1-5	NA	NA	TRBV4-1	TGCGCCAGCAGCCCAAGCTCTCGCAATCAGCCCCAGCATTTT	CASSPSSRNQPQHF
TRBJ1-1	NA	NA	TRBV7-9	TGTGCCAGCAGCTTAGCGTACACGGGGACTGAAGCTTTCTTT	CASSLAYTGTEAFF
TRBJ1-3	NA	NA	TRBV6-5	TGTGCCAGCAGTTACTCGAGATGGGAGGGAAACACCATATATTTT	CASSYSRWEGNTIYF
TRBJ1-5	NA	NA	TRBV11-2	TGTGCCAGCAGCTTAGGGGGCCGGCAGCCCCAGCATTTT	CASSLGGRQPQHF
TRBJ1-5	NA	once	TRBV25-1	TGTGCCAGCAGTGACGCCGGGACATCAGACACCGGGCCCCAGCATTTT	CASSDAGTSDTGPQHF
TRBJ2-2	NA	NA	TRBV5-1	TGCGCCAGCAGCTTGGACATATCCAACACCGGGGAGCTGTTTTTT	CASSLDISNTGELFF